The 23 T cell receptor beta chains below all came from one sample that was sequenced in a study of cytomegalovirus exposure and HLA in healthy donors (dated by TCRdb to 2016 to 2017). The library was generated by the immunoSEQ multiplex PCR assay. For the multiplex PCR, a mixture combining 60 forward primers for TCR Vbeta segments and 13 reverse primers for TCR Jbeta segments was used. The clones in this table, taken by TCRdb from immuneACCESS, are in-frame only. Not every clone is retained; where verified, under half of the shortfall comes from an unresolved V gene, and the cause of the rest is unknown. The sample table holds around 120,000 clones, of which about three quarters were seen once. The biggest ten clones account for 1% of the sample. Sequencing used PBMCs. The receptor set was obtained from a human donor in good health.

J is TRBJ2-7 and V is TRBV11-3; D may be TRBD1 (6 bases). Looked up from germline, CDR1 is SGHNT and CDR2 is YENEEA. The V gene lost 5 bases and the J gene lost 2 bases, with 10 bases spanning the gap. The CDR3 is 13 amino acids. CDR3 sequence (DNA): TGTGCCAGCAGCACGGGACAAACCTACGAGCAGTACTTC. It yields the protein CASSTGQTYEQYF.

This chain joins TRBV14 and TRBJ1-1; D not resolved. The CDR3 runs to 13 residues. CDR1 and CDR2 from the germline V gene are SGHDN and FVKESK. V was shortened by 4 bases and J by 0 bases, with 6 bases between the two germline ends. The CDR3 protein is CASSLLMNTEAFF. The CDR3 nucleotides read TGTGCCAGCAGCCTGTTAATGAACACTGAAGCTTTCTTT.

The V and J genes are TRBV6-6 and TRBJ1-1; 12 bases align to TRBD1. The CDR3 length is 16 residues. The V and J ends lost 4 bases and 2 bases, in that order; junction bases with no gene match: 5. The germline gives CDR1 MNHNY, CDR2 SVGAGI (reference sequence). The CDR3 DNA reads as TGTGCCAGCAGTTCCAGGGACAGGGGGCCAAACACTGAAGCTTTCTTT. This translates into CASSSRDRGPNTEAFF.

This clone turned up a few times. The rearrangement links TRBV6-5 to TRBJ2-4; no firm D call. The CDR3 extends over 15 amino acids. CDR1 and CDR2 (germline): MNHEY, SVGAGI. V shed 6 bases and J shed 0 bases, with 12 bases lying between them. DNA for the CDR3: TGTGCCAGCAGGGTTACGGGTCTAGCCAAAAACATTCAGTACTTC. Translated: CASRVTGLAKNIQYF.

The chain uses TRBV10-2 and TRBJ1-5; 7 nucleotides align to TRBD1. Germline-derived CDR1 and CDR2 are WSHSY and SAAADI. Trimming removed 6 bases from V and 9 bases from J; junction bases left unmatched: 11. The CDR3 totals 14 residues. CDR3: CASSGQVVVSPQHF. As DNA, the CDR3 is TGCGCCAGCAGCGGACAGGTTGTGGTATCGCCCCAGCATTTT.

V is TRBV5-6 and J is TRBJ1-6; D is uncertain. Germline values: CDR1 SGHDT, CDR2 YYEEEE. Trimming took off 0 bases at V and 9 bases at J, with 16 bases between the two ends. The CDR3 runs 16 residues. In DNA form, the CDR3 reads TGTGCCAGCAGCTTGGCCGGAACCGGTCGAGGTTCACCCCTCCACTTT. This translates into CASSLAGTGRGSPLHF.

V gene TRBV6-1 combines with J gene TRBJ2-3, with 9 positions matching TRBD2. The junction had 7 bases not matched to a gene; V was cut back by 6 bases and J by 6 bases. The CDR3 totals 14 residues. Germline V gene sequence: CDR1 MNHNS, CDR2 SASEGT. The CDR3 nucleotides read TGTGCCAGCAGGGCGGCGGGGGGGAGTGATACGCAGTATTTT. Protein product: CASRAAGGSDTQYF.

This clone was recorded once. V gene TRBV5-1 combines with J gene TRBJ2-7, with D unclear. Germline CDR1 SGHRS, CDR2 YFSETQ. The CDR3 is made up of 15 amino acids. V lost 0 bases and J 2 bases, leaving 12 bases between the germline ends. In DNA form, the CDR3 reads TGCGCCAGCAGCTTGGAAGGTCAGGCCCCCTACGAGCAGTACTTC. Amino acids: CASSLEGQAPYEQYF.

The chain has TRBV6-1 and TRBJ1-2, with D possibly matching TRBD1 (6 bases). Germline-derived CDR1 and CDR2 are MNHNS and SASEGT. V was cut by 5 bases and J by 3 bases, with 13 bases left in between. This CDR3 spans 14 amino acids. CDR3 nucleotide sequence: TGTGCCAGCAGTCCGGGACATTTGTACTATGGCTACACCTTC. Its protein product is CASSPGHLYYGYTF.

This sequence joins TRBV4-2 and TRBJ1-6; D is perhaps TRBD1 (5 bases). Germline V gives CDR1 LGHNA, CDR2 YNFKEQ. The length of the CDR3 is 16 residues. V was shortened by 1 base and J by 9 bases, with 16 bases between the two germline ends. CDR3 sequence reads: CASSQVGRTMGSPLHF. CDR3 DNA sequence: TGTGCCAGCAGCCAAGTAGGCAGGACAATGGGTTCACCCCTCCACTTT.

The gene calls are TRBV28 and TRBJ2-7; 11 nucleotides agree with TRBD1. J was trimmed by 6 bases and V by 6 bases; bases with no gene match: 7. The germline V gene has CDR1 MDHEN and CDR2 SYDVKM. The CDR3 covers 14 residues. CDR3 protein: CASRLHGTGGEQYF. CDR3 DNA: TGTGCCAGCAGGCTACACGGGACAGGGGGCGAGCAGTACTTC.

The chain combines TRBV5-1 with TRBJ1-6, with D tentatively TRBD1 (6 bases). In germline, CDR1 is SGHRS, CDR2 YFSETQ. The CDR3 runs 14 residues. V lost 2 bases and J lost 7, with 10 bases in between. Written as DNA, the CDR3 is TGCGCCAGCAGCTTTACAGGGTCAAATTCACCCCTCCACTTT. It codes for CASSFTGSNSPLHF.

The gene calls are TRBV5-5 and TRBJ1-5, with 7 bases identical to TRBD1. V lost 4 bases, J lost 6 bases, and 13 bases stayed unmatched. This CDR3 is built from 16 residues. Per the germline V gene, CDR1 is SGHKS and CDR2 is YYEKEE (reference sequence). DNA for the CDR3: TGTGCCAGCAGCACTGGGACAGAAAATGGGATTCAGCCCCAGCATTTT. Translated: CASSTGTENGIQPQHF. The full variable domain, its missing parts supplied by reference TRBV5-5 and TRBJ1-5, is DAGVTQSPTHLIKTRGQQVTLRCSPISGHKSVSWYQQVLGQGPQFIFQYYEKEERGRGNFPDRFSARQFPNYSSELNVNALLLGDSALYLCASSTGTENGIQPQHFGDGTRLSIL.

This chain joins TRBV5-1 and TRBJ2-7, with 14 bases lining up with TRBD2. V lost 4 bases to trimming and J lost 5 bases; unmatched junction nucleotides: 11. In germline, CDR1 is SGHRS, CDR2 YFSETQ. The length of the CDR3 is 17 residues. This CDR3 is CASSPTSGGVGSHEQYF. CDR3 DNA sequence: TGCGCCAGCAGCCCGACTAGCGGGGGGGTGGGTTCCCACGAGCAGTACTTC.

Here the CDR3 reads CASSLRLTGSGYGYTF. The CDR3 nucleotides read TGCGCCAGCAGCCTCCGCCTTACAGGGTCCGGCTATGGCTACACCTTC. The V and J genes are TRBV5-1 and TRBJ1-2, with D possibly being TRBD1 (6 bases). In germline, CDR1 is SGHRS, CDR2 YFSETQ. V dropped 4 bases and J dropped 4 bases, with 20 bases sitting between them. There are 16 residues in the CDR3.

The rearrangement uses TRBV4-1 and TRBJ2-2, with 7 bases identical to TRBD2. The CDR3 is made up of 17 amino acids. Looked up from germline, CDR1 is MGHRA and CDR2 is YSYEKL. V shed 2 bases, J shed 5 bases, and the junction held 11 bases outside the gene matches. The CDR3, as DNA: TGCGCCAGCAGCCAACAGCCCGGCGGTAGCGGGACCGGGGAGCTGTTTTTT. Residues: CASSQQPGGSGTGELFF.

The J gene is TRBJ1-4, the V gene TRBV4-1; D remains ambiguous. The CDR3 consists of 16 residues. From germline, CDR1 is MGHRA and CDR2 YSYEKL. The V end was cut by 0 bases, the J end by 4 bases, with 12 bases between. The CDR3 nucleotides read TGCGCCAGCAGCCAAGATTCTGCGGGATTTAATGAAAAACTGTTTTTT. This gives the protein CASSQDSAGFNEKLFF.

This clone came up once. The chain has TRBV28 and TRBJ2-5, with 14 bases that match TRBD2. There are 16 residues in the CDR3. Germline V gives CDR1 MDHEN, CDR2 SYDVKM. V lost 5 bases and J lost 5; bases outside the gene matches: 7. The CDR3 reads CASSRLAGGVGETQYF. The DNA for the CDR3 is TGTGCCAGCAGTCGACTAGCGGGGGGGGTAGGGGAGACCCAGTACTTC.

CDR3 DNA: TGTGCCAGCACAGCCCGGGACAGCTACAATGAGCAGTTCTTC. It encodes CASTARDSYNEQFF. The chain uses TRBV6-1 and TRBJ2-1, with 7 nucleotides matching TRBD1. The CDR3 loop spans 14 amino acids. Germline lookup yields CDR1 MNHNS and CDR2 SASEGT. V dropped 7 bases and J dropped 3; count of bases not matched to a gene: 6.

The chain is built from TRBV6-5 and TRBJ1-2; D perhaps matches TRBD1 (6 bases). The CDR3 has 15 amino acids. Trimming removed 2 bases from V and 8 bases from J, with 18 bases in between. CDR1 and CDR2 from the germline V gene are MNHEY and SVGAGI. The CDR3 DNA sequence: TGTGCCAGCAGTTACACGAATTTGGGGGCGCGCGGCTACACCTTC. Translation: CASSYTNLGARGYTF.

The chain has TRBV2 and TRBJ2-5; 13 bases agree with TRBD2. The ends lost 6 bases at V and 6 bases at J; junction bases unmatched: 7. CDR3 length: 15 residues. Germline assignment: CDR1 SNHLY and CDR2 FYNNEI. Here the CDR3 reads CASSETSGGLKTQYF. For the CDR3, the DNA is TGTGCCAGCAGCGAGACTAGCGGGGGGCTGAAGACCCAGTACTTC.

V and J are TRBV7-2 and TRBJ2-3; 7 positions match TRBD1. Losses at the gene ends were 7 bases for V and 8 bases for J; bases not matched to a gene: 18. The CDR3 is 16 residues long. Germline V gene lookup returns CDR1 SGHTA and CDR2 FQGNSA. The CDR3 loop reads CASTELRQGSKGTQYF. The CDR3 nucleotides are TGTGCCAGCACCGAGCTCCGACAGGGTAGTAAGGGTACGCAGTATTTT.

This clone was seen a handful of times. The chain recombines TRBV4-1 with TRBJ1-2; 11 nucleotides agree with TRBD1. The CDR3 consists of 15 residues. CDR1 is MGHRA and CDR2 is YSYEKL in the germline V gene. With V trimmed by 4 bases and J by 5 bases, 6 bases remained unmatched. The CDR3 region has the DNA TGCGCCAGCAGCCCACCGGGACAGGGGGATTATGGCTACACCTTC. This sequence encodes CASSPPGQGDYGYTF.